Presented here are 26 T cell receptor beta chains from one specimen sequenced in a study of blood T cell repertoires in COVID-19. Here immunoSEQ multiplex PCR was the method, and the copy in TCRdb shows in-frame clones only, minus some. The sample shows about 140,000 clones, roughly 84% of them seen only once. Material for sequencing was peripheral blood. These TCRs come from a man aged 25-40 years with COVID-19, enrolled during active disease.

The rearrangement uses TRBV10-3 and TRBJ2-7; D might be TRBD1 (6 bases). CDR1 and CDR2 (germline): ENHRY, SYGVKD. V dropped 3 bases and J dropped 2 bases, with 11 bases sitting between them. The CDR3 extends over 14 amino acids. CDR3 region: CAISDADRPYEQYF. The CDR3 bases are TGTGCCATCAGTGACGCCGACAGGCCCTACGAGCAGTACTTC.

The rearrangement joins TRBV6-5 to TRBJ2-7; the match to TRBD2 covers 7 bases. The CDR3 spans 15 residues. Germline V gives CDR1 MNHEY, CDR2 SVGAGI. J gave up 2 bases and V 4 bases, and 8 bases lay outside the gene matches. This CDR3 is CASSLSAGDPYEQYF. CDR3 nucleotides: TGTGCCAGCAGTTTAAGCGCGGGAGACCCCTACGAGCAGTACTTC.

The gene calls are TRBV6-5 and TRBJ1-2, with D hard to call. Trimming left V 2 bases short and J 6 bases short, with 10 bases between. CDR3 length: 13 residues. The germline gives CDR1 MNHEY, CDR2 SVGAGI. This CDR3 reads CASSYVGRDGYTF. The CDR3 DNA follows: TGTGCCAGCAGTTACGTGGGGAGGGATGGCTACACCTTC.

The rearrangement uses TRBV7-2 and TRBJ2-7; 8 bases map to TRBD2. V trimming: 8 bases; J trimming: 4 bases; junction bases outside the gene matches: 13. The germline gives CDR1 SGHTA, CDR2 FQGNSA. This CDR3 is built from 15 residues. CDR3: CASRSASGSQYEQYF. Written as DNA, the CDR3 is TGTGCCAGCCGGTCGGCTAGCGGGTCTCAGTACGAGCAGTACTTC.

The V call is TRBV3-1 (or the pseudogene TRBV3-2), the J call TRBJ1-5; D is ambiguous. Trimming took 0 bases from V and 6 from J, leaving 9 bases between them. The CDR3 covers 14 residues. Germline CDR1 and CDR2: LGHDT and YNNKEL (reference sequence). The CDR3 sequence is CASSQDTSPQPQHF. CDR3 nucleotide sequence: TGTGCCAGCAGCCAAGACACTTCTCCTCAGCCCCAGCATTTT.

This clone was recorded only once. This chain uses TRBV5-8 with TRBJ1-5; TRBD1 might be the D (5 bases). Looked up from germline, CDR1 is SGHTS and CDR2 is YDEGEE. The V and J ends lost 4 bases and 4 bases respectively, with 12 bases between them. CDR3 length equals 14 residues. CDR3 region: CASSGGLLNQPQHF. DNA for the CDR3: TGTGCCAGCAGCGGGGGACTGCTGAATCAGCCCCAGCATTTT.

The sample holds a few counts of this clone. The J gene is TRBJ2-2, the V gene TRBV7-2; D ambiguous. In germline, CDR1 is SGHTA, CDR2 FQGNSA. Trimming stripped 5 bases from V and 7 bases from J, with 11 bases between. The CDR3 is 13 amino acids. The CDR3 DNA sequence: TGTGCCAGCAGCCAAGACTCGCTCGGGGAGCTGTTTTTT. It specifies CASSQDSLGELFF.

The genes are TRBV29-1 and TRBJ1-1; tentatively, D is TRBD1 (5 bases). Germline values: CDR1 SQVTM, CDR2 ANQGSEA. Trimming pared 4 bases from V and 7 bases from J, leaving 13 bases between. The CDR3 totals 12 residues. CDR3 residues: CSVGQGPNEAFF. The CDR3 DNA reads TGCAGCGTTGGGCAGGGCCCTAATGAAGCTTTCTTT. The full variable domain, completed using reference TRBV29-1 and TRBJ1-1, is SAVISQKPSRDICQRGTSLTIQCQVDSQVTMMFWYRQQPGQSLTLIATANQGSEATYESGFVIDKFPISRPNLTFSTLTVSNMSPEDSSIYLCSVGQGPNEAFFGQGTRLTVV.

The V and J genes are TRBV9 and TRBJ2-7, with a tentative D call TRBD2 (5 bases). The V end lost 2 bases, the J end lost 1 base, and 7 bases lay between the germline ends. The CDR3 is 13 residues long. Germline V gene lookup returns CDR1 SGDLS and CDR2 YYNGEE. CDR3 bases: TGTGCCAGCAGCGTTGAGGGATCCTACGAGCAGTACTTC. Translation: CASSVEGSYEQYF.

This sequence joins TRBV5-1 and TRBJ2-1; the D is unclear. The CDR3 runs to 15 residues. Germline V gives CDR1 SGHRS, CDR2 YFSETQ. The ends were cut back, 0 bases at V and 0 bases at J, with 7 bases in the middle. CDR3: CASSLEWSSYNEQFF. CDR3 DNA: TGCGCCAGCAGCTTGGAGTGGAGCTCCTACAATGAGCAGTTCTTC.

The chain is built from TRBV18 and TRBJ2-1; 9 nucleotides agree with TRBD2. This CDR3 comprises 16 residues. The V segment lost 2 bases and the J segment 8 bases; nucleotides outside the gene matches: 10. Germline V CDR1 and CDR2: KGHSH, LQKENI. The CDR3 sequence is CASSPREAGGPDEQFF. CDR3 sequence (DNA): TGTGCCAGCTCACCAAGAGAGGCGGGAGGGCCGGATGAGCAGTTCTTC. Drawing the rest from reference TRBV18 and TRBJ2-1, the complete variable domain is NAGVMQNPRHLVRRRGQEARLRCSPMKGHSHVYWYRQLPEEGLKFMVYLQKENIIDESGMPKERFSAEFPKEGPSILRIQQVVRGDSAAYFCASSPREAGGPDEQFFGPGTRLTVL.

Turning to this clone: Germline and junction disagree at one end, which may indicate a read error. V and J are TRBV7-9 and TRBJ2-5, with D possibly matching TRBD1 (6 bases). CDR1 is SEHNR, CDR2 FQNEAQ, per germline (reference sequence). The CDR3 length is 13 residues. Written as DNA, the CDR3 is TGCGCCAGCAGCTTAACCAGGGGAGAGACCCAGTACTTC. This sequence encodes CASSLTRGETQYF.

The chain is built from TRBV14 and TRBJ2-1; 13 bases agree with TRBD2. V lost 2 bases to trimming and J lost 3 bases; unmatched junction nucleotides: 10. CDR1 is SGHDN, CDR2 FVKESK, per germline. The CDR3 totals 19 residues. The CDR3 reads CASSQSKTSGRLYYNEQFF. The CDR3 DNA reads TGTGCCAGCAGCCAATCAAAGACTAGCGGGAGGCTCTACTACAATGAGCAGTTCTTC.

The chain links TRBV30 to TRBJ1-5, with a possible D match to TRBD1 (5 bases). With 3 bases removed from V and 7 bases from J, the gap between germline ends came to 16 bases. CDR1 and CDR2 (germline): GTSNPN, SVGIG (reference sequence). The CDR3 spans 14 residues. CDR3 region: CAWSSPPSGQPQHF. Written as DNA, the CDR3 is TGTGCCTGGAGCAGTCCTCCCTCAGGGCAGCCCCAGCATTTT.

The chain joins TRBV3-1 (or the pseudogene TRBV3-2) to TRBJ1-2; 8 bases map to TRBD1. V shed 3 bases and J 6 bases; nucleotides not matched to a gene: 9. CDR1 is LGHDT and CDR2 is YNNKEL in the germline V gene (reference sequence). The CDR3 length is 15 residues. The CDR3 bases are TGTGCCAGCAGCCACGCCGCCGGGACAGGAGATGGCTACACCTTC. It encodes CASSHAAGTGDGYTF.

This clone was found once. J is TRBJ2-1 and V is TRBV7-3; D possibly corresponds to TRBD2 (6 bases). Germline V CDR1 and CDR2: SGHTA, FQGTGA. Trimming removed 4 bases at V and 6 bases at J, with 19 bases between. The CDR3 sequence is 16 residues long. The CDR3 here is CASSYRTGEDFNEQFF. CDR3 DNA sequence: TGTGCCAGCAGCTACAGGACGGGGGAGGATTTCAATGAGCAGTTCTTC.

The rearrangement uses TRBV9 and TRBJ2-1; 10 bases line up with TRBD2. The CDR3 has 16 residues. V dropped 3 bases and J dropped 4; count of bases not matched to a gene: 7. Germline V CDR1 and CDR2: SGDLS, YYNGEE. This chain's CDR3 is CASSAENSGRYNEQFF. The CDR3 DNA reads as TGTGCCAGCAGCGCTGAGAATAGCGGGAGGTACAATGAGCAGTTCTTC.

The chain couples TRBV11-3 to TRBJ2-1; TRBD2 agrees at 10 bases. J lost 8 bases, V lost 1 base, and 8 bases had no gene match. The CDR3 is made up of 16 amino acids. The germline gives CDR1 SGHNT, CDR2 YENEEA. Written as DNA, the CDR3 is TGTGCCAGCAGCTTAGGAGAGCGGGAGGGCCCCGATGAGCAGTTCTTC. Translating it yields CASSLGEREGPDEQFF.

A note on this clone: Other nucleotide sequences in the sample specify the same CDR3. This chain links TRBV3-1 (or the pseudogene TRBV3-2) with TRBJ2-3; TRBD2 is a possible D gene (5 bases). Germline V gene lookup returns CDR1 LGHDT and CDR2 YNNKEL (reference sequence). V shed 4 bases and J shed 6 bases, with 11 bases lying between them. The CDR3 loop spans 13 amino acids. The CDR3 region has the DNA TGTGCCAGCAGCCCGCTGGGGAGCGATACGCAGTATTTT. The encoded protein is CASSPLGSDTQYF.

This clone was counted a single time. This CDR3 is CASSVRGEGSPLHF. CDR3 sequence (DNA): TGTGCCAGCAGCGTACGTGGGGAGGGTTCACCCCTCCACTTT. The chain is built from TRBV9 and TRBJ1-6; D is unclear. Germline V gene sequence: CDR1 SGDLS, CDR2 YYNGEE. CDR3 length: 14 amino acids. V dropped 1 base and J dropped 9 bases, with 11 bases sitting between them. Full variable domain (missing parts from reference TRBV9 and TRBJ1-6): DSGVTQTPKHLITATGQRVTLRCSPRSGDLSVYWYQQSLDQGLQFLIQYYNGEERAKGNILERFSAQQFPDLHSELNLSSLELGDSALYFCASSVRGEGSPLHFGNGTRLTVT.

This clone was recorded a few times. This sequence joins TRBV2 and TRBJ2-2; 10 nucleotides align to TRBD2. Trimming removed 5 bases from V and 4 bases from J; junction bases left unmatched: 4. The CDR3 has 15 amino acids. Germline loops: CDR1 SNHLY, CDR2 FYNNEI. The CDR3 protein is CASSQREGLTGELFF. For the CDR3, the DNA is TGTGCCAGCAGTCAGCGGGAGGGCCTCACCGGGGAGCTGTTTTTT.

V usage is TRBV6-4 and J usage is TRBJ2-2; tentative D call: TRBD2 (6 bases). There are 15 residues in the CDR3. The germline V and J ends were trimmed by 4 bases and 1 base, with 10 bases remaining between them. Germline V gene lookup returns CDR1 MRHNA and CDR2 SNTAGT. DNA for the CDR3: TGTGCCAGCAGTGCTGGGCGGGAGAACACCGGGGAGCTGTTTTTT. Its translation is CASSAGRENTGELFF.

The rearrangement joins TRBV5-1 to TRBJ2-3; 7 nucleotides align to TRBD1. Unmatched junction bases numbered 8, after V lost 7 bases and J lost 0 bases. This CDR3 region has 15 residues. Germline V CDR1 and CDR2: SGHRS, YFSETQ. The DNA for the CDR3 is TGCGCCAGCTCTGCCGGGACAGCTAGCACAGATACGCAGTATTTT. It codes for CASSAGTASTDTQYF.

V is TRBV10-2 and J is TRBJ1-5; 12 nucleotides match TRBD1. Germline trimming cut 3 bases from V and 2 bases from J; bases unmatched to any gene: 14. CDR1 is WSHSY, CDR2 SAAADI, per germline. The CDR3 totals 20 residues. The CDR3 here is CASSEFPGQGAQWGNQPQHF. The CDR3 DNA sequence: TGCGCCAGCAGTGAATTTCCGGGACAGGGGGCGCAGTGGGGCAATCAGCCCCAGCATTTT.

The chain recombines TRBV19 with TRBJ2-3; a weak D match, TRBD2 (6 bases). The CDR3 is 12 residues long. The V and J ends lost 8 bases and 6 bases respectively, with 12 bases between them. The germline V gene has CDR1 LNHDA and CDR2 SQIVND (reference sequence). The CDR3 loop is CASSSGDDTQYF. As DNA, the CDR3 is TGTGCCAGTTCCTCGGGAGACGATACGCAGTATTTT.

This clone showed up just once. This CDR3 reads CASSPTGDTQYF. The CDR3 DNA reads as TGTGCCAGCAGTCCAACCGGGGATACGCAGTATTTT. The J gene is TRBJ2-3, the V gene TRBV7-9; no clear D gene. Between the trimmed V and J ends, which lost 6 bases and 6 bases, there was a span of 10 bases. The CDR3 has 12 residues. Germline CDR1 reads SEHNR; CDR2 reads FQNEAQ (reference sequence).